Presented here are 11 T cell receptor beta chains from one specimen sequenced in a study of blood T cell repertoires in COVID-19. The assay was immunoSEQ multiplex PCR, and TCRdb's table has in-frame clones only and misses some. The sample comprises just under 300,000 clones, 70% to 90% of which are singletons, and around 1.4% rests with the top ten. Sequencing used peripheral blood. These receptors came from a man between 65 and 79 years old with acute or convalescent COVID-19.

This chain joins TRBV5-1 and TRBJ1-5; D unresolved. The CDR3 length is 15 residues. V dropped 0 bases and J dropped 10 bases, with 17 bases sitting between them. CDR1 SGHRS and CDR2 YFSETQ come from the germline V gene. The CDR3 sequence: CASSLGGSASQPQHF. The CDR3 coding sequence is TGCGCCAGCAGCTTGGGAGGGTCCGCTTCTCAACCCCAGCATTTT.

In regard to this clone: No conserved phenylalanine or tryptophan ends this CDR3, so it is likely a read error. No DNA is shown, since the ends of the CDR3 on it are uncertain; the CDR3 is the one TCRdb lists. The genes are TRBV24-1 and TRBJ1-2. The length of the CDR3 is 8 amino acids, counting both ends. Germline V lookup: CDR1 KGHDR, CDR2 SFDVKD. This CDR3 reads CATSDPGA.

The chain recombines TRBV11-2 with TRBJ2-3; 9 bases map to TRBD2. V gave up 3 bases and J gave up 2 bases; unmatched junction bases: 6. Germline V gene data show CDR1 as SGHAT and CDR2 as FQNNGV. The CDR3 contains 16 residues. Here the CDR3 reads CASSFSLAGDTDTQYF. The CDR3 DNA reads TGTGCCAGCAGCTTTTCACTAGCGGGCGACACAGATACGCAGTATTTT.

The chain employs TRBV9 and TRBJ1-1; no clear D gene. The germline V and J ends were trimmed by 2 bases and 1 base, with 9 bases remaining between them. From germline, CDR1 is SGDLS and CDR2 YYNGEE. CDR3 length: 14 residues. The CDR3 is CASSVYPGNTEAFF. CDR3 DNA sequence: TGTGCCAGCAGCGTTTACCCAGGGAACACTGAAGCTTTCTTT.

The chain is built from TRBV15 and TRBJ2-7, with TRBD2 matching 13 bases. Germline CDR1 LNHNV, CDR2 YYDKDF (reference sequence). J lost 3 bases, V lost 0 bases, and 11 bases had no gene match. The CDR3 has 19 residues. CDR3 nucleotides: TGTGCCACCAGCAGAGATCAGACTAGCGGGAGGACTGTGGGCTACGAGCAGTACTTC. This translates into CATSRDQTSGRTVGYEQYF.

CDR3 residues: CASSPLLGASYEQYF. DNA for the CDR3: TGTGCCAGCAGTCCCCTATTGGGAGCCTCCTACGAGCAGTACTTC. The chain combines TRBV28 with TRBJ2-7; maybe TRBD2 (5 bases). The CDR3 runs to 15 residues. CDR1 MDHEN and CDR2 SYDVKM come from the germline V gene. V was pared by 5 bases and J by 0 bases, with 14 bases between.

The chain uses TRBV11-3 and TRBJ2-1, with TRBD2 identical over 12 bases. This CDR3 is built from 17 residues. Germline CDR1 SGHNT, CDR2 YENEEA. Unmatched junction bases numbered 10, after V lost 4 bases and J lost 6 bases. The CDR3 is CASSSRVTSGRSNEQFF. CDR3 sequence (DNA): TGTGCCAGCAGCTCGAGGGTGACTAGCGGGAGATCCAATGAGCAGTTCTTC.

This clone has only one observation. The chain uses TRBV5-4 and TRBJ1-2, with D possibly matching TRBD1 (6 bases). The CDR3 runs 16 residues. Germline CDR1 and CDR2: SGHNT and YYREEE (reference sequence). V was shortened by 0 bases and J by 4 bases, with 16 bases between the two germline ends. DNA of the CDR3: TGTGCCAGCAGCTTGGATATTGGGCAGGGGAGCTATGGCTACACCTTC. It is translated as CASSLDIGQGSYGYTF.

The CDR3 reads CASSRSPSGGNQETQYF. CDR3 nucleotides: TGTGCCAGCTCACGTTCCCCTAGCGGGGGGAACCAAGAGACCCAGTACTTC. This chain links TRBV18 with TRBJ2-5; 11 nucleotides align to TRBD2. Germline-derived CDR1 and CDR2 are KGHSH and LQKENI. This CDR3 comprises 17 residues. Germline trimming cut 4 bases from V and 0 bases from J; bases unmatched to any gene: 7.

The rearrangement links TRBV6-5 to TRBJ2-7; the D gene is possibly TRBD2 (5 bases). Germline lookup yields CDR1 MNHEY and CDR2 SVGAGI. With 7 bases removed from V and 1 base from J, the gap between germline ends came to 11 bases. CDR3 length equals 13 residues. In DNA, the CDR3 is TGTGCCAGCATGGGGAGTCCGTCCTACGAGCAGTACTTC. Translation gives CASMGSPSYEQYF.

The chain recombines TRBV13 with TRBJ2-3; 13 bases align to TRBD2. Germline V lookup: CDR1 PRHDT, CDR2 FYEKMQ (reference sequence). The CDR3 sequence is 18 residues long. V shed 0 bases and J 6 bases; nucleotides not matched to a gene: 9. The CDR3 nucleotides are TGTGCCAGCAGCTTAGGCCCGGGGACTAGCGGGACTCGGGATACGCAGTATTTT. This gives the protein CASSLGPGTSGTRDTQYF.